Listed below are T cell receptor beta chains from one sample, sequenced in a study of neurological immune-mediated disorders. MiXCR, applied by TCRdb to the 5' RACE reads, yields one record per CDR3 protein. The top ten clones hold 1.7% of a sample with approximately 74,000 distinct CDR3 sequences, about 9.7% of them seen once. Sequencing was performed on PBMCs. These receptor sequences come from a man in his forties or fifties in good health. The CDR3 runs from the conserved cysteine through the conserved F or W. Some rows have no size entry. The others give once, few or many, or a class for an expanded clone.

abundance: many
v_gene: TRBV15
j_gene: TRBJ1-6
CDR3aa: CATSRGQEYSPLHF

abundance: many
v_gene: TRBV5-1
j_gene: TRBJ2-3
CDR3aa: CASSWDSITDTQYF

abundance: many
v_gene: TRBV5-6
j_gene: TRBJ2-7
CDR3aa: CASSLGTGIHEQYF

abundance: few
v_gene: TRBV3-1
j_gene: TRBJ2-5
CDR3aa: CASSQDPAGQQETQYF

abundance: many
v_gene: TRBV27
j_gene: TRBJ1-2
CDR3aa: CASSHRGYTF

abundance: many
v_gene: TRBV7-9
j_gene: TRBJ2-7
CDR3aa: CASSPWIRGTYEQYF

abundance: many
v_gene: TRBV6-4
j_gene: TRBJ1-5
CDR3aa: CASSDLDSYNQPQHF

abundance: many
v_gene: TRBV7-9
j_gene: TRBJ2-3
CDR3aa: CASSSSGGTRDTQYF

abundance: many
v_gene: TRBV29-1
j_gene: TRBJ2-3
CDR3aa: CSVERGQGTDTQYF

abundance: many
v_gene: TRBV5-1
j_gene: TRBJ1-4
CDR3aa: CASSPQGGPTNEKLFF

abundance: few
v_gene: TRBV27
j_gene: TRBJ2-1
CDR3aa: CASKRGSSYNEQFF

abundance: many
v_gene: TRBV7-2
j_gene: TRBJ1-6
CDR3aa: CASSSQGDNSPLHF

abundance: many
v_gene: TRBV6-5
j_gene: TRBJ2-1
CDR3aa: CASSPVGGGDNEQFF

abundance: many
v_gene: TRBV12-3/TRBV12-4
j_gene: TRBJ2-5
CDR3aa: CASILGQGGETQYF

abundance: many
v_gene: TRBV29-1
j_gene: TRBJ2-1
CDR3aa: CSVEVQGANEQFF

abundance: many
v_gene: TRBV18
j_gene: TRBJ2-1
CDR3aa: CASSPRELGFSEQFF

abundance: many
v_gene: TRBV20-1
j_gene: TRBJ1-2
CDR3aa: CSARRSLGDAYGYTF

abundance: medium-sized
v_gene: TRBV20-1
j_gene: TRBJ2-7
CDR3aa: CSALAGTYEQYF

abundance: many
v_gene: TRBV5-5
j_gene: TRBJ2-7
CDR3aa: CACPRGSYEQYF

abundance: many
v_gene: TRBV3-1
j_gene: TRBJ2-2
CDR3aa: CASSRPGLALLGYTGELFF

abundance: many
v_gene: TRBV12-3/TRBV12-4
j_gene: TRBJ2-3
CDR3aa: CASSLATDTQYF

abundance: many
v_gene: TRBV5-5
j_gene: TRBJ2-2
CDR3aa: CASSTSGSNTGELFF

abundance: many
v_gene: TRBV6-2/TRBV6-3
j_gene: TRBJ1-2
CDR3aa: CASSYSTFYGYTF

abundance: few
v_gene: TRBV7-2
j_gene: TRBJ2-7
CDR3aa: CASTNRDSNSYEQYF

abundance: .
v_gene: TRBV7-3
j_gene: TRBJ1-1
CDR3aa: CASSLTGMDTEAFF

abundance: many
v_gene: TRBV6-2/TRBV6-3
j_gene: TRBJ1-5
CDR3aa: CASRPGQGINQPQHF

abundance: .
v_gene: TRBV6-1
j_gene: TRBJ2-1
CDR3aa: CASTGKRTSTFYNEQFF

abundance: many
v_gene: TRBV18
j_gene: TRBJ1-4
CDR3aa: CASSDQGNEKLFF

abundance: many
v_gene: TRBV5-1
j_gene: TRBJ2-1
CDR3aa: CASSSTLAGGFNNEQFF

abundance: many
v_gene: TRBV12-3/TRBV12-4
j_gene: TRBJ2-3
CDR3aa: CASSFGPVGTQYF

abundance: many
v_gene: TRBV6-6
j_gene: TRBJ2-5
CDR3aa: CASSYSVGKETQYF

abundance: .
v_gene: TRBV5-1
j_gene: TRBJ2-7
CDR3aa: CASIRDPYEQYF

abundance: many
v_gene: TRBV27
j_gene: TRBJ1-6
CDR3aa: CASSFRGISSPLHF

abundance: many
v_gene: TRBV20-1
j_gene: TRBJ1-5
CDR3aa: CSAKGVSEHF

abundance: many
v_gene: TRBV20-1
j_gene: TRBJ1-2
CDR3aa: CSVPPLTGNYGYTF

abundance: many
v_gene: TRBV7-9
j_gene: TRBJ1-3
CDR3aa: CASSSRQGIRGNTIYF

abundance: many
v_gene: TRBV14
j_gene: TRBJ1-3
CDR3aa: CASSQAHGAVGNTIYF

abundance: many
v_gene: TRBV20-1
j_gene: TRBJ2-3
CDR3aa: CSAVRSGTGDTQYF

abundance: .
v_gene: TRBV5-1
j_gene: TRBJ2-6
CDR3aa: CASSLEGTGNVLTF

abundance: many
v_gene: TRBV24-1
j_gene: TRBJ1-4
CDR3aa: CATSDPRDANEKLFF

abundance: many
v_gene: TRBV12-3/TRBV12-4
j_gene: TRBJ2-3
CDR3aa: CASSLAGTPTQYF

abundance: .
v_gene: TRBV7-2
j_gene: TRBJ2-7
CDR3aa: CASSTTTSECYEQYF

abundance: many
v_gene: TRBV6-1
j_gene: TRBJ1-1
CDR3aa: CASNHGGSTTEAFF

abundance: .
v_gene: TRBV28
j_gene: TRBJ2-7
CDR3aa: CASSSTGQGGGGQYF